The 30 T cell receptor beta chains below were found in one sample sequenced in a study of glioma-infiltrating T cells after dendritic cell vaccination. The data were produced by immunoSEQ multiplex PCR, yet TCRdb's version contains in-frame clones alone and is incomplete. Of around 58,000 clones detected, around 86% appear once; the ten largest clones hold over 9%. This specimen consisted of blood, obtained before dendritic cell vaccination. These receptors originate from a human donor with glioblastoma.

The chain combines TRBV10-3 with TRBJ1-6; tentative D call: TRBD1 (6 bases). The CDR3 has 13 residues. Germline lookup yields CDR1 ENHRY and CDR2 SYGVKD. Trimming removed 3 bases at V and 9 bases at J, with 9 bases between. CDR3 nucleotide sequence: TGTGCCATCAGTGAAGGACAGACTTCACCCCTCCACTTT. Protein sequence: CAISEGQTSPLHF.

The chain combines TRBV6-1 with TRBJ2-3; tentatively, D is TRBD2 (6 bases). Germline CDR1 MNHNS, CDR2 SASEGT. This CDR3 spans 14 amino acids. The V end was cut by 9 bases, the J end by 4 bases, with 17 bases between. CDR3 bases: TGTGCCAGTGGCGGGACCGCGGCTCCAGATACGCAGTATTTT. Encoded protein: CASGGTAAPDTQYF.

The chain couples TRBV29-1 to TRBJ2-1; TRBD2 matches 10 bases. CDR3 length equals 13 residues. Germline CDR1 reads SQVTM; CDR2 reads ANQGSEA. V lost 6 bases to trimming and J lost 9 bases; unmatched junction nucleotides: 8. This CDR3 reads CSVDPSGGTEQFF. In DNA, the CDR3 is TGCAGCGTGGACCCTAGCGGGGGCACTGAGCAGTTCTTC.

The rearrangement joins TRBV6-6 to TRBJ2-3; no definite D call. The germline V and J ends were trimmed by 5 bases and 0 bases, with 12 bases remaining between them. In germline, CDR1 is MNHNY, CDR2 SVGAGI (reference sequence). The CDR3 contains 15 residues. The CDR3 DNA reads TGTGCCAGCAGTCAGGTTACTTCTAGCACAGATACGCAGTATTTT. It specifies CASSQVTSSTDTQYF.

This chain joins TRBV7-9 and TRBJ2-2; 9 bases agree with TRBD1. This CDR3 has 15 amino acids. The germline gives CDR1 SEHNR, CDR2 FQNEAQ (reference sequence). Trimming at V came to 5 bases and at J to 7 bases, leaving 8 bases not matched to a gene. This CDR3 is CASSTGTGSVGELFF. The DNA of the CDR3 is TGTGCCAGCAGCACCGGGACAGGGTCTGTCGGGGAGCTGTTTTTT.

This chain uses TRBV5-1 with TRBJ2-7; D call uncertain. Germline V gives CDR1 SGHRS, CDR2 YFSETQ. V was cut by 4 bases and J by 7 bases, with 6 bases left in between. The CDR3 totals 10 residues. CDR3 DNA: TGCGCCAGCAGCCCGCAGGAGCAGTACTTC. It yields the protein CASSPQEQYF.

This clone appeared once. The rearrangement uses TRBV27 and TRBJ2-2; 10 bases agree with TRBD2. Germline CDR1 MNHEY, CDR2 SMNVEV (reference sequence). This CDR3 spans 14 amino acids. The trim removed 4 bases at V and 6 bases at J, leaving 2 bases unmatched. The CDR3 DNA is TGTGCCAGCAGTTCCAGCGGGGGGGCCGGGGAGCTGTTTTTT. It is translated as CASSSSGGAGELFF.

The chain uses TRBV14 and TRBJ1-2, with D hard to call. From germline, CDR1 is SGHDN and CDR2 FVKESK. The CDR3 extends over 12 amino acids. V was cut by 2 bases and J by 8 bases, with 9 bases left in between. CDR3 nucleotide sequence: TGTGCCAGCAGCCAAAACTCTATGGGCTACACCTTC. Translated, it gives CASSQNSMGYTF. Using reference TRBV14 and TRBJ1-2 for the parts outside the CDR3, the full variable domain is EAGVTQFPSHSVIEKGQTVTLRCDPISGHDNLYWYRRVMGKEIKFLLHFVKESKQDESGMPNNRFLAERTGGTYSTLKVQPAELEDSGVYFCASSQNSMGYTFGSGTRLTVV.

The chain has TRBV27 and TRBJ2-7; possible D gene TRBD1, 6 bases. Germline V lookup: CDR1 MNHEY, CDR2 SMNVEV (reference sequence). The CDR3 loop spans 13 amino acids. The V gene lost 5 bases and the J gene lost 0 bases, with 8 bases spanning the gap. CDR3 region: CASSDRSSYEQYF. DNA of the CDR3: TGTGCCAGCAGTGACAGGAGCTCCTACGAGCAGTACTTC.

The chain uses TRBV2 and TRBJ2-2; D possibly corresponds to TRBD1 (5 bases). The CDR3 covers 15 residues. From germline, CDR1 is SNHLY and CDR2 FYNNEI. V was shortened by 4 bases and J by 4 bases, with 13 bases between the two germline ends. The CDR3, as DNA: TGTGCCAGCAGTGTTGGCTTGGGGCCCACCGGGGAGCTGTTTTTT. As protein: CASSVGLGPTGELFF. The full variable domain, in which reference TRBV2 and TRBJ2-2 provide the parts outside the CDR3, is EPEVTQTPSHQVTQMGQEVILRCVPISNHLYFYWYRQILGQKVEFLVSFYNNEISEKSEIFDDQFSVERPDGSNFTLKIRSTKLEDSAMYFCASSVGLGPTGELFFGEGSRLTVL.

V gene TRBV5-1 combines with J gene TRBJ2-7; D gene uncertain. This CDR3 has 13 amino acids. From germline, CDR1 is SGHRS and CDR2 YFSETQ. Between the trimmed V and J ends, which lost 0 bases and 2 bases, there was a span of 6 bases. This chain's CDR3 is CASSLDSPYEQYF. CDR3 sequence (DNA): TGCGCCAGCAGCTTGGACAGTCCCTACGAGCAGTACTTC.

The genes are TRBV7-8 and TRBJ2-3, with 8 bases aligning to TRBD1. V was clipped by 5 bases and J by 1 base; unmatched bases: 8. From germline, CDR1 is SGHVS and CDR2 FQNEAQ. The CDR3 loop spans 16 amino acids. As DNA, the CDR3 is TGTGCCAGCAGCCTACTACGGACAGGGCGCACAGATACGCAGTATTTT. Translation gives CASSLLRTGRTDTQYF.

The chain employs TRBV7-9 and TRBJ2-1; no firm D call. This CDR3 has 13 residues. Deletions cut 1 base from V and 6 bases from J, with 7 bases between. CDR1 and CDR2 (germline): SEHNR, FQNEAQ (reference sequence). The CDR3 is CASSLELANEQFF. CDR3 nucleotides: TGTGCCAGCAGCTTAGAACTCGCCAATGAGCAGTTCTTC.

CDR3 nucleotides: TGCAGTGCTCCCAGGGGCACTGAAGCTTTCTTT. Its protein product is CSAPRGTEAFF. The rearrangement links TRBV20-1 to TRBJ1-1, with a possible D match to TRBD1 (6 bases). The CDR3 covers 11 residues. Germline V lookup: CDR1 DFQATT, CDR2 SNEGSKA (reference sequence). V was trimmed by 5 bases and J by 4 bases, leaving 8 bases between them.

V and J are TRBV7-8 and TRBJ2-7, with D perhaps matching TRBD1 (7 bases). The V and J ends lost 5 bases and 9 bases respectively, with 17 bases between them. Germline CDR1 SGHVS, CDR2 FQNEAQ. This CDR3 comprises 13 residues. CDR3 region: CASSLQGGSVQYF. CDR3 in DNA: TGTGCCAGCAGCCTCCAGGGGGGAAGCGTGCAGTACTTC.

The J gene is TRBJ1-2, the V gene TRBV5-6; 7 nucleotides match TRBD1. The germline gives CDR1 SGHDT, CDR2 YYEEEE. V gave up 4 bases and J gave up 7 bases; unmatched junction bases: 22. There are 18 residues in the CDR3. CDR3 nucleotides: TGTGCCAGCAGCGATATTATAGGGGGCGGCGGGCGAATCCGTGGCTACACCTTC. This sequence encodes CASSDIIGGGGRIRGYTF.

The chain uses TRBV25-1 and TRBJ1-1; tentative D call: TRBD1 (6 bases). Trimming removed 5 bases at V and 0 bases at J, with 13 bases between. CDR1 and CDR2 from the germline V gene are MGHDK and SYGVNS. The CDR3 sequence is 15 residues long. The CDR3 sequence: CASSKTGLLNTEAFF. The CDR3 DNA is TGTGCCAGCAGTAAGACAGGTCTCTTGAACACTGAAGCTTTCTTT.

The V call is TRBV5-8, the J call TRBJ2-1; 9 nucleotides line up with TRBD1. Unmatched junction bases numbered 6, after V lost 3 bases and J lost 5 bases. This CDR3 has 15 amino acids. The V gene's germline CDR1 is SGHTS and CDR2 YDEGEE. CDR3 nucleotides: TGTGCCAGCAGCTCCGGGACAGGGCCTCACAATGAGCAGTTCTTC. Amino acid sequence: CASSSGTGPHNEQFF. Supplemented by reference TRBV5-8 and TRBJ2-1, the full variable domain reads EAGVTQSPTHLIKTRGQQATLRCSPISGHTSVYWYQQALGLGLQFLLWYDEGEERNRGNFPPRFSGRQFPNYSSELNVNALELEDSALYLCASSSGTGPHNEQFFGPGTRLTVL.

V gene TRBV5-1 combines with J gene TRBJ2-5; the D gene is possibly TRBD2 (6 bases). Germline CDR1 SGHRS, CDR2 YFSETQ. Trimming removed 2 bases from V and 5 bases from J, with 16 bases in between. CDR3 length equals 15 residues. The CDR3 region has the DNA TGCGCCAGCAGCTTAACCGGGGGAGTTATTGAGACCCAGTACTTC. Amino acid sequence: CASSLTGGVIETQYF.

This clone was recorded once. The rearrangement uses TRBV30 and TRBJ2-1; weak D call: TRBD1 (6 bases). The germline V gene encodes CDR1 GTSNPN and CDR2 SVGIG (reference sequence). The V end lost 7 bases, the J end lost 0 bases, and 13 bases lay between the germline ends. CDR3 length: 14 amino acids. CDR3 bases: TGTGCCTACAAAGGACAGAGCTCCTACAATGAGCAGTTCTTC. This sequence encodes CAYKGQSSYNEQFF.

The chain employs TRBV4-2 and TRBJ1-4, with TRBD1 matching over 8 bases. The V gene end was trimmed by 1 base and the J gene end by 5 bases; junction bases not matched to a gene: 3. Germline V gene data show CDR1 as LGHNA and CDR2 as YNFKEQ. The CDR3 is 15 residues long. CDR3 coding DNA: TGTGCCAGCAGCCAAGCGCGGACAGGGAATGAAAAACTGTTTTTT. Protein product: CASSQARTGNEKLFF.

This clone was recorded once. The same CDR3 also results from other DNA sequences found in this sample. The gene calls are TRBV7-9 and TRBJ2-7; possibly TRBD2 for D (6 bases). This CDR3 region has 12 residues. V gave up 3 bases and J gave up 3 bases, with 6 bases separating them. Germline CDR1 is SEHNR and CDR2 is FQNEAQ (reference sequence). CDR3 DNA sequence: TGTGCCAGCAGCTTGCGGGGCTACGAGCAGTACTTC. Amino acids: CASSLRGYEQYF. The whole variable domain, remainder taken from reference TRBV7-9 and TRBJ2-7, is DTGVSQNPRHKITKRGQNVTFRCDPISEHNRLYWYRQTLGQGPEFLTYFQNEAQLEKSRLLSDRFSAERPKGSFSTLEIQRTEQGDSAMYLCASSLRGYEQYFGPGTRLTVT.

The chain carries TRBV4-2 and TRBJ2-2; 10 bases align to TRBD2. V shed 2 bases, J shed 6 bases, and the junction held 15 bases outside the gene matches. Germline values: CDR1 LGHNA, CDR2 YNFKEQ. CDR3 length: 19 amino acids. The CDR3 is CASSQRAKRGGLWSGELFF. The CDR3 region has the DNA TGTGCCAGCAGCCAAAGGGCCAAGCGGGGGGGCTTATGGTCCGGGGAGCTGTTTTTT.

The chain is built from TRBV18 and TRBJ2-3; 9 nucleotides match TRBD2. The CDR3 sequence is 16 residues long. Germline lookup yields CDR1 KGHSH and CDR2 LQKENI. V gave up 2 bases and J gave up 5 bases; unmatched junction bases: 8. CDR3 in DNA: TGTGCCAGCTCACCATCCAGCGGGGGGCCTGGAGATACGCAGTATTTT. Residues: CASSPSSGGPGDTQYF.

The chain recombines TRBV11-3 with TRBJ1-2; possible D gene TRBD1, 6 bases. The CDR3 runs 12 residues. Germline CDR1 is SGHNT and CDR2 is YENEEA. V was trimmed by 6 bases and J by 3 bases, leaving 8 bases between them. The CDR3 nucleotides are TGTGCCAGCAGTTCAGGGGACTATGGCTACACCTTC. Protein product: CASSSGDYGYTF.

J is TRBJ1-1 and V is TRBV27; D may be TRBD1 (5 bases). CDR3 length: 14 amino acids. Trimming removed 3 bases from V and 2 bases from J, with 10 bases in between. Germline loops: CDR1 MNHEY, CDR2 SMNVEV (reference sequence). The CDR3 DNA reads TGTGCCAGCAGTTTTAGGGGATTTAACACTGAAGCTTTCTTT. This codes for CASSFRGFNTEAFF.

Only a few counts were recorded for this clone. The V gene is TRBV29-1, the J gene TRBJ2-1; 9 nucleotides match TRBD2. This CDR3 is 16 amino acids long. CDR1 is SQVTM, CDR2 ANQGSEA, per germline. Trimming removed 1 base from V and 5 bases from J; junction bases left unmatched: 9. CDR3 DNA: TGCAGCGTTGAAGCGGGCGGGGGGGCGATTGACAATGAGCAGTTCTTC. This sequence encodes CSVEAGGGAIDNEQFF.

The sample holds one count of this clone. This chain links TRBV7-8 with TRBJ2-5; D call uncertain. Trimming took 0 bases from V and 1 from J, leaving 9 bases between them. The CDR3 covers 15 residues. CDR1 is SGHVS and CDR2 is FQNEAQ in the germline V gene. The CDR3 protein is CASSLAGRIQETQYF. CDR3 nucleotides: TGTGCCAGCAGCTTAGCTGGGCGTATCCAAGAGACCCAGTACTTC.

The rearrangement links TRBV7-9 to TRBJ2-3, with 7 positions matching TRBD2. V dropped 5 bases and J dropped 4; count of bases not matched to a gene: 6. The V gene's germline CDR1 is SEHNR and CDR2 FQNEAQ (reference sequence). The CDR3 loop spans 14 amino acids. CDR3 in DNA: TGTGCCAGCAGCCCAGTGGCGGGGGCAGATACGCAGTATTTT. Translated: CASSPVAGADTQYF.

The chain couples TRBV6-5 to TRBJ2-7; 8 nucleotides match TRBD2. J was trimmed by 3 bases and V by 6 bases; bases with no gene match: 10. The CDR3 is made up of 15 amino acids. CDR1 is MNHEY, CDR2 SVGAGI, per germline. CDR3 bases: TGTGCCAGCAGCCCCACCACTAGCGGAAACTACGAGCAGTACTTC. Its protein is CASSPTTSGNYEQYF.